One and the same sample provided the 14 T cell receptor beta chains below, sequenced in a study of T cell repertoires in cytomegalovirus infection. Their antigens remain unidentified. TCRdb re-derived calls from the reads in MiXCR, one entry per CDR3 protein. The sample lists approximately 990,000 distinct CDR3 sequences, 25% to 40% occurring once. The sequencing here drew on cultured CD8+ T cells from PBMCs, taken from culture after CMV antigen stimulation. The receptors were gathered from a human donor in good health (CMV status not recorded). Some clones in this sample may be carry-over from other donors' samples.

This clonotype was observed a few times. The V and J genes are TRBV14 and TRBJ2-1, with 8 bases that match TRBD2. The germline V gene encodes CDR1 SGHDN and CDR2 FVKESK. This CDR3 region has 15 residues. Trimming took 2 bases from V and 7 from J; bases not matched to a gene: 7. This CDR3 reads CASSQRGGPGNEQFF. CDR3 DNA sequence: TGTGCCAGCAGCCAACGGGGGGGGCCGGGGAATGAGCAGTTCTTC.

CDR3 sequence (DNA): TGCAGTGCTAGAGATCAGGGGCAGGGTGTTTTTGGCTACACCTTC. This encodes CSARDQGQGVFGYTF. The V and J genes are TRBV20-1 and TRBJ1-2; D is perhaps TRBD1 (6 bases). This CDR3 has 15 amino acids. The V end lost 0 bases, the J end lost 7 bases, and 18 bases lay between the germline ends. Germline V CDR1 and CDR2: DFQATT, SNEGSKA (reference sequence).

The chain couples TRBV28 to TRBJ2-7; 13 bases map to TRBD2. Trimming removed 5 bases from V and 3 bases from J; junction bases left unmatched: 4. The CDR3 spans 15 residues. In germline, CDR1 is MDHEN, CDR2 SYDVKM. The CDR3, as DNA: TGTGCCAGCAGTCGACTAGCGGGGGGATACTACGAGCAGTACGTC. Translation: CASSRLAGGYYEQYV.

The rearrangement links TRBV7-9 to TRBJ1-4; D is possibly TRBD1 (6 bases). V was shortened by 7 bases and J by 4 bases, with 16 bases between the two germline ends. This CDR3 spans 15 amino acids. The V gene's germline CDR1 is SEHNR and CDR2 FQNEAQ (reference sequence). CDR3 in amino acids: CASNPNGGINEKLFF. The CDR3 nucleotides read TGTGCCAGCAACCCAAACGGGGGCATTAATGAAAAACTGTTTTTT.

The rearrangement links TRBV5-1 to TRBJ2-5; perhaps TRBD1 as D (6 bases). The V gene lost 0 bases and the J gene lost 5 bases, with 17 bases spanning the gap. Germline V lookup: CDR1 SGHRS, CDR2 YFSETQ. The CDR3 has 16 amino acids. The CDR3 region is CASSLAPAGDGETQYF. The CDR3 DNA reads as TGCGCCAGCAGCTTGGCCCCGGCAGGGGATGGGGAGACCCAGTACTTC.

The CDR3: CASKDWSDTQYF. Written as DNA, the CDR3 is TGTGCCAGCAAAGATTGGTCAGATACGCAGTATTTT. This chain links TRBV6-5 with TRBJ2-3; D is undetermined. Germline V gene lookup returns CDR1 MNHEY and CDR2 SVGAGI. Trimming shortened V by 7 bases and J by 4 bases, and 9 bases separated the two germline ends. The CDR3 covers 12 residues.

This clonotype showed up just a few times. The chain has TRBV25-1 and TRBJ1-2; possible D gene TRBD1, 5 bases. Germline CDR1 is MGHDK and CDR2 is SYGVNS. Trimming took 3 bases from V and 7 from J, leaving 9 bases between them. The CDR3 spans 12 residues. The CDR3 coding sequence is TGTGCCAGCAGTGAGGGGCGGGGTGGCTACACCTTC. Amino acid sequence: CASSEGRGGYTF.

The chain couples TRBV20-1 to TRBJ2-7; 10 positions match TRBD1. CDR1 and CDR2 from the germline V gene are DFQATT and SNEGSKA (reference sequence). The CDR3 is made up of 15 amino acids. With 1 base clipped from V and 2 bases from J, the junction kept 5 bases outside the gene matches. In DNA form, the CDR3 reads TGCAGTGCTAGAGCCCGGGACAGGGGTGCCTACGAGCAGTACTTC. The encoded protein is CSARARDRGAYEQYF.

This clonotype was counted between two and nine times. V is TRBV7-2 and J is TRBJ1-3, with a possible D match to TRBD1 (5 bases). CDR1 is SGHTA and CDR2 is FQGNSA in the germline V gene. Trimming shortened V by 2 bases and J by 8 bases, and 10 bases separated the two germline ends. The CDR3 length is 13 residues. In DNA form, the CDR3 reads TGTGCCAGCAGCTTAAACCAGGGACACACCATATATTTT. Amino acid sequence: CASSLNQGHTIYF.

Worth noting for this clonotype: This could be a read error, since a much larger clone is one nucleotide away. The chain combines TRBV7-2 with TRBJ2-5, with D perhaps given as TRBD1 or TRBD2 (5 bases each). The V gene's germline CDR1 is SGHTA and CDR2 FQGNSA. The CDR3 covers 13 residues. The CDR3 DNA sequence: TGTGACAGCAGCTTAGTGGGGGACGAGACCCAGTACTTC. Protein sequence: CDSSLVGDETQYF. The full variable domain, its missing parts supplied by reference TRBV7-2 and TRBJ2-5, is GAGVSQSPSNKVTEKGKDVELRCDPISGHTALYWYRQSLGQGLEFLIYFQGNSAPDKSGLPSDRFSAERTGGSVSTLTIQRTQQEDSAVYLCDSSLVGDETQYFGPGTRLLVL.

The chain combines TRBV27 with TRBJ1-2, with D maybe TRBD1 (5 bases). The CDR3 runs to 15 residues. The germline gives CDR1 MNHEY, CDR2 SMNVEV (reference sequence). V was shortened by 4 bases and J by 2 bases, with 14 bases between the two germline ends. CDR3 sequence (DNA): TGTGCCAGCAGTTCATCGACAGCTTCGAACTATGGCTACACCTTC. Translation gives CASSSSTASNYGYTF.

The chain uses TRBV9 and TRBJ2-3; 9 bases map to TRBD2. V shed 2 bases, J shed 3 bases, and the junction held 7 bases outside the gene matches. CDR3 size: 16 residues. The germline gives CDR1 SGDLS, CDR2 YYNGEE. CDR3 region: CASSVYPGLATDTQYF. The CDR3 DNA is TGTGCCAGCAGCGTTTACCCGGGACTAGCAACAGATACGCAGTATTTT. The full variable domain, with the rest looked up from reference TRBV9 and TRBJ2-3, is DSGVTQTPKHLITATGQRVTLRCSPRSGDLSVYWYQQSLDQGLQFLIQYYNGEERAKGNILERFSAQQFPDLHSELNLSSLELGDSALYFCASSVYPGLATDTQYFGPGTRLTVL.

There are a few counts of this clonotype. The CDR3 loop reads CASSLGTGSISHGYTF. CDR3 DNA sequence: TGTGCCAGCAGCTTAGGGACAGGTTCAATTAGCCATGGCTACACCTTC. The chain is built from TRBV7-6 and TRBJ1-2; TRBD1 matches at 7 bases. The J segment lost 6 bases and the V segment lost 1 base, leaving 11 bases of the junction unmatched. The CDR3 sequence is 16 residues long. The V gene's germline CDR1 is SGHVS and CDR2 FNYEAQ.

The CDR3 spells CATDTGRETQYF. In nucleotides, the CDR3 is TGTGCCACCGATACAGGGCGTGAGACCCAGTACTTC. V and J are TRBV6-2 or TRBV6-3 and TRBJ2-5, with D maybe TRBD1 (6 bases). V lost 10 bases and J lost 5, with 14 bases in between. The CDR3 consists of 12 residues. Germline assignment: CDR1 MNHEY and CDR2 SVGEGT.